This T cell receptor (beta chain) appears in the sequencing data of a study of blood T cell repertoires in COVID-19. Study-level information: Whether acute or convalescent, the COVID-19 samples came from the United States, Italy and Spain.

Authors' processing steps: The assay estimated nucleated cells by amplifying reference gene primers. Method: immunoSEQ multiplex PCR; TCRdb's copy keeps in-frame clones and lacks some. That table furnishes V, J and clone size, whereas the DNA furnished D and trimming. The table has about 180,000 clones, roughly 81% seen once. The V and J ends lost 1 base and 8 bases respectively, with 14 bases between them. Germline loops: CDR1 SNHLY, CDR2 FYNNEI. The CDR3 has 15 residues. The rearrangement joins TRBV2 to TRBJ1-4; D uncertain. The sequence derives from a woman aged 80 or over with COVID-19, enrolled during active disease. The sample taken for sequencing was peripheral blood. This CDR3 reads CASSEEDMDEEKLFF. CDR3 DNA: TGTGCCAGCAGTGAAGAAGACATGGATGAGGAAAAACTGTTTTTT.